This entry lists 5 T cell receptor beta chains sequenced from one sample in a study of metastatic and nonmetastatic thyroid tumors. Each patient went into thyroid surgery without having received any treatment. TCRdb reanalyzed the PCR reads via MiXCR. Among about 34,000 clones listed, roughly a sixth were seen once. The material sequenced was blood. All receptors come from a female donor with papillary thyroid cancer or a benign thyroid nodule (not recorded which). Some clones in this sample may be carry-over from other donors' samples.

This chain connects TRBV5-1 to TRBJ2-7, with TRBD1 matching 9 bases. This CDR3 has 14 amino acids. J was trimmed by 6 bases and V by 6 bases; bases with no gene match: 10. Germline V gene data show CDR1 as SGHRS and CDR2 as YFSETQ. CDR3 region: CASTPTGGAFEQYF. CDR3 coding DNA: TGCGCCAGCACCCCCACAGGGGGCGCGTTCGAGCAGTACTTC.

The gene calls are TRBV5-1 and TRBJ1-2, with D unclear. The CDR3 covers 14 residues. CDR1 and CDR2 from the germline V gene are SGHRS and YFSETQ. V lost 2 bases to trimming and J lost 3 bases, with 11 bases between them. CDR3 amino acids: CASSFGWEDYGYTF. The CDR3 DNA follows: TGCGCCAGCAGCTTCGGGTGGGAGGACTATGGCTACACCTTC.

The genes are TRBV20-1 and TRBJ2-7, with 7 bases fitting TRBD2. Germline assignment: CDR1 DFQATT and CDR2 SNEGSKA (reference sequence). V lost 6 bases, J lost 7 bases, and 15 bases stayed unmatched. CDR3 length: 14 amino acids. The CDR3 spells CSANLGGGRGEQYF. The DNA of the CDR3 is TGCAGTGCAAACCTTGGGGGAGGGAGGGGAGAGCAGTACTTC.

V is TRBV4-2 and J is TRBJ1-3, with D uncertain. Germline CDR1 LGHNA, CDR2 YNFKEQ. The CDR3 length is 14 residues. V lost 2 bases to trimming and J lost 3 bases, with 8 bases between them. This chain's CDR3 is CASSQSWSGNTIYF. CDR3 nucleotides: TGTGCCAGCAGCCAAAGCTGGAGTGGAAACACCATATATTTT.

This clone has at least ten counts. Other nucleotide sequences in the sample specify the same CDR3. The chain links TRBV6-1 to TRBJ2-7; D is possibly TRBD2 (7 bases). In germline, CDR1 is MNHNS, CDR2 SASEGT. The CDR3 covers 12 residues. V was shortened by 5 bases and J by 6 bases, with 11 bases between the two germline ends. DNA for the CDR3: TGTGCCAGCAGTCCGGGGGGCGGCGAGCAGTACTTC. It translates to CASSPGGGEQYF.